This T cell receptor beta chain was captured by sequencing in a study of blood T cell repertoires in COVID-19 (TCRdb year 2020). At the level of the whole study: Samples from collaborators originated in the United States, Italy and Spain and spanned both the acute and convalescent phases of COVID-19. The samples were drawn from the first 160 participants of the ongoing ImmuneRACE study and from 950 to 1,500 subjects provided by 6 global collaborators. The repertoires were released in a freely available public database intended as a resource for research on the immune response to SARS-CoV-2. Deeply sampled blood TCRbeta repertoires from subjects exposed to, actively infected with, or recovered from COVID-19 were included in the dataset. The sample metadata nearly always contained a de-identified subject ID, COVID-19 status, age in years and sex. The material from the prospective study consisted of cDNA or gDNA derived from T cells, B-cell-depleted T cells, or PBMCs. HLA class I and class II types, where available, came from metadata supplied by the sample provider rather than from assay-based typing. What the study reported, not specific to this receptor: How much clinical and demographic metadata was included differed by source and by participant, and the metadata was provided uncurated.

This clone was counted between two and nine times. This clone's antigen is unknown. Base qualities are not recorded, but no much larger clone differs from it by a single base. Counted from cysteine to phenylalanine, this CDR3 has 13 amino acids. CDR3 DNA only is kept here, 39 bases in frame from base 1. The germline V gene sets CDR1 to KGHDR and CDR2 to SFDVKD. The V end loses 9 bases and the J end loses 5 bases, and a stretch of 16 bases separates them. Collaborating institutions collected whole blood in K2EDTA tubes following their own protocols. For TCRbeta analysis, collaborators shipped samples in one of three forms: frozen whole blood, isolated PBMCs, or DNA extracted from either of those sample types. TCRbeta CDR3 regions were amplified from genomic DNA using the immunoSEQ Assay, a bias-controlled multiplex PCR. The paper's data handling went like this. The number of nucleated cells in each sample was estimated by amplification of reference gene primers within the assay. To quantify the absolute abundance of each unique TCRbeta CDR3 rearrangement, sequence reads were collapsed and filtered. For each sample, productive Simpson clonality was calculated by taking the square root of Simpson's diversity index across productive rearrangements. TCRdb re-hosts the immuneACCESS table, in-frame sequences only. Its copies lack some clones; in the studies checked, an unresolved V gene accounts for under half of them, and the cause for the rest is not known. From that table come the V and J calls and clone size; the DNA was used to work out D and trimming. The sample includes 95,000 to 120,000 clones, with about 87% observed a single time. The top ten clonotypes cover over 4% of the sample.

The sequenced sample was peripheral blood. This receptor was taken from a woman aged 50 to 60 with acute or convalescent COVID-19. The chain is encoded by TRBV24-1 joined to TRBJ2-7; TRBD2 could be the D gene, as 6 bases match. The DNA reads as follows: TGTGCCACCTCGGGACGGAGGGCCAACGAGCAGTACTTC. Translated, it reads CATSGRRANEQYF.